These T cell receptor beta chains were read from a single sample in a study of T cells in Graves' hyperthyroidism and ophthalmopathy. TCRdb reprocessed the multiplex PCR reads with MiXCR, giving one entry per CDR3 protein. The sample lists some 600,000 distinct CDR3 sequences, over 11% occurring once. Source material: blood. The source of these receptors is a woman aged 25-40 years with Graves' hyperthyroidism that later progressed to Graves' ophthalmopathy. The CDR3 runs from the conserved cysteine through the conserved F or W. A D gene is named only where the DNA matches it firmly. Size tells how often a clone was seen (once, few, many) or the class of an expanded clone, and some rows leave it out.

v_gene: TRBV11-2; j_gene: TRBJ2-3; d_gene: TRBD1; abundance: many; CDR3nt: TGTGCCAGCAGCTTAATAACAGGGGGGCCAGATACGCAGTATTTT; CDR3aa: CASSLITGGPDTQYF
v_gene: TRBV2; j_gene: TRBJ2-1; d_gene: NA; abundance: many; CDR3nt: TGTGCCATACCTAGAGACAATGAGCAGTTCTTC; CDR3aa: CAIPRDNEQFF
v_gene: TRBV12-3/TRBV12-4; j_gene: TRBJ2-5; d_gene: NA; abundance: many; CDR3nt: TGTGCCAGCAGTTTACTCGGCGGTGGGACAGAGACCCAGTACTTC; CDR3aa: CASSLLGGGTETQYF
v_gene: TRBV20-1; j_gene: TRBJ2-2; d_gene: TRBD2; abundance: few; CDR3nt: TGCAGTGCCCCTCTAGCGGGAGACCGGACCGGGGAGCTGTTTTTT; CDR3aa: CSAPLAGDRTGELFF
v_gene: TRBV4-3; j_gene: TRBJ2-7; d_gene: NA; abundance: NA; CDR3nt: TGCGCCAGCAGCCAAGATCATGCCAGGGTTGGGTACGAGCAGTACTTC; CDR3aa: CASSQDHARVGYEQYF
v_gene: TRBV12-3/TRBV12-4; j_gene: TRBJ2-1; d_gene: TRBD2; abundance: many; CDR3nt: TGTGCCAGCAGTGAGACTAGCGCCAATGAGCAGTTCTTC; CDR3aa: CASSETSANEQFF
v_gene: TRBV4-3; j_gene: TRBJ2-3; d_gene: NA; abundance: many; CDR3nt: TGCGCCAGCAGCCAAGATTATGAAGCGTATACGCAGTATTTT; CDR3aa: CASSQDYEAYTQYF
v_gene: TRBV5-1; j_gene: TRBJ2-7; d_gene: NA; abundance: many; CDR3nt: TGCGCCAGCAGCGGGACTGCATCCTACGAAGGGCAGTACTTC; CDR3aa: CASSGTASYEGQYF
v_gene: TRBV5-1; j_gene: TRBJ1-1; d_gene: TRBD1; abundance: NA; CDR3nt: TGCGCCAGCAGCACGGGACAGGGGGCGAGCACTGAAGCTTTCTTT; CDR3aa: CASSTGQGASTEAFF
v_gene: TRBV11-3; j_gene: TRBJ1-4; d_gene: NA; abundance: many; CDR3nt: NA; CDR3aa: CASSPQQEKKNCFF
v_gene: TRBV19; j_gene: TRBJ2-4; d_gene: NA; abundance: NA; CDR3nt: TGTGCCAGTAGTATAGGGGGGAGCTTAGCCAAAAACATTCAGTACTTC; CDR3aa: CASSIGGSLAKNIQYF
v_gene: TRBV3-1; j_gene: TRBJ2-1; d_gene: TRBD1; abundance: few; CDR3nt: TGTGCCAGCAGCGTTAGGGGGACAGGGAATGAGCAGTTCTTC; CDR3aa: CASSVRGTGNEQFF
v_gene: TRBV5-1; j_gene: TRBJ2-1; d_gene: NA; abundance: many; CDR3nt: TGCGCCAGCAGCTTGGATGGCTTCAGCGCCTACAATGAGCAGTTCTTC; CDR3aa: CASSLDGFSAYNEQFF
v_gene: TRBV28; j_gene: TRBJ2-7; d_gene: NA; abundance: few; CDR3nt: TGTGCCAGCAGTTTCCCTACCTCCTACGAGCAGTACTTC; CDR3aa: CASSFPTSYEQYF
v_gene: TRBV4-1; j_gene: TRBJ2-1; d_gene: NA; abundance: NA; CDR3nt: TGCGCCAGCAGCCAGGGCGGATGGAATGAGCAGTTCTTC; CDR3aa: CASSQGGWNEQFF
v_gene: TRBV29-1; j_gene: TRBJ1-2; d_gene: NA; abundance: many; CDR3nt: TGCAGCGTGGGTGGGGGGGCATTTGGCTACACCTTC; CDR3aa: CSVGGGAFGYTF
v_gene: TRBV4-1; j_gene: TRBJ1-1; d_gene: NA; abundance: NA; CDR3nt: TGCGCCAGCAGCCAAGATGAGGTTTTTATGAACACTGAAGCTTTCTTT; CDR3aa: CASSQDEVFMNTEAFF
v_gene: TRBV20-1; j_gene: TRBJ1-6; d_gene: TRBD1; abundance: NA; CDR3nt: TGCAGTGCTAGCGGCGGGACAGGGGGCCCTCTCTATAATTCACCCCTCCACTTT; CDR3aa: CSASGGTGGPLYNSPLHF
v_gene: TRBV7-2; j_gene: TRBJ1-4; d_gene: NA; abundance: many; CDR3nt: TGTGCCAGCAGCCTGGGACGGTGGAGCACTAATGAAAAACTGTTTTTT; CDR3aa: CASSLGRWSTNEKLFF
v_gene: TRBV19; j_gene: TRBJ2-7; d_gene: NA; abundance: many; CDR3nt: TGTGCCAGTAATTCGGACACGCGCTCCTACGAGCAGTACTTC; CDR3aa: CASNSDTRSYEQYF
v_gene: TRBV9; j_gene: TRBJ2-5; d_gene: TRBD1; abundance: many; CDR3nt: TGTGCCACGGTTGACAGGGACCAAGAGACCCAGTACTTC; CDR3aa: CATVDRDQETQYF
v_gene: TRBV27; j_gene: TRBJ1-5; d_gene: NA; abundance: many; CDR3nt: TGTGCCAGCAGTTATGGGGGACCTGATCAGCCCCAGCATTTT; CDR3aa: CASSYGGPDQPQHF
v_gene: TRBV10-3; j_gene: TRBJ2-1; d_gene: NA; abundance: NA; CDR3nt: TGTGCCATCAGTGGGAGCCGGAGCTCCTACAATGAGCAGTTCTTC; CDR3aa: CAISGSRSSYNEQFF
v_gene: TRBV4-3; j_gene: TRBJ2-7; d_gene: TRBD1; abundance: NA; CDR3nt: TGCGCCAGCAGCCTTCACCGGGACAGGTCCTACGAGCAGTACTTC; CDR3aa: CASSLHRDRSYEQYF
v_gene: TRBV2; j_gene: TRBJ1-5; d_gene: TRBD1; abundance: many; CDR3nt: TGTGCCAGCAATATCGACGTCGACAGGGGGGGCAATCAGCCCCAGCATTTT; CDR3aa: CASNIDVDRGGNQPQHF
v_gene: TRBV9; j_gene: TRBJ2-1; d_gene: TRBD2; abundance: NA; CDR3nt: TGTGCCAGCAGCGTAGAGGAGCGGGGGCCCGCCTACAATGAGCAGTTCTTC; CDR3aa: CASSVEERGPAYNEQFF
v_gene: TRBV5-1; j_gene: TRBJ2-3; d_gene: TRBD1; abundance: few; CDR3nt: TGCGCCAGCAGCCCGCGTCAGGGGGCGCAGACAGATACGCAGTATTTT; CDR3aa: CASSPRQGAQTDTQYF
v_gene: TRBV3-1; j_gene: TRBJ1-4; d_gene: NA; abundance: many; CDR3nt: TGTGCCAGCAGCCAAGAGGGCAGAAATGAAAAACTGTTTTTT; CDR3aa: CASSQEGRNEKLFF